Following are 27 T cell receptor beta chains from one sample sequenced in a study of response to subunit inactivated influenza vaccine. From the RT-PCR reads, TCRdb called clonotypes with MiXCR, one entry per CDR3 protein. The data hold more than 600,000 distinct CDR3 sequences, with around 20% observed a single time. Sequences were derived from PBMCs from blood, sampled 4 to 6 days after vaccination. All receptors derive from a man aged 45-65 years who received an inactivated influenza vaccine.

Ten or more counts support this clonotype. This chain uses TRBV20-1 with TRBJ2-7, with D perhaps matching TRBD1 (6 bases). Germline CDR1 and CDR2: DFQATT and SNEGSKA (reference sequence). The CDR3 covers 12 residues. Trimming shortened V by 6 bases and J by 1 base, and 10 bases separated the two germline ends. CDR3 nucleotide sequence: TGCAGTGCCCAGGGGACGTCCTACGAGCAGTACTTC. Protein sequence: CSAQGTSYEQYF.

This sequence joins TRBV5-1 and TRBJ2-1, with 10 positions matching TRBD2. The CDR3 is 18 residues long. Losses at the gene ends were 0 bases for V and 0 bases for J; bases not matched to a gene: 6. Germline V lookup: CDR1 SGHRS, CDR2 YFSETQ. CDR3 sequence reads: CASSLVLAGLYSYNEQFF. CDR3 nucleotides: TGCGCCAGCAGCTTGGTACTAGCGGGGTTATACTCCTACAATGAGCAGTTCTTC.

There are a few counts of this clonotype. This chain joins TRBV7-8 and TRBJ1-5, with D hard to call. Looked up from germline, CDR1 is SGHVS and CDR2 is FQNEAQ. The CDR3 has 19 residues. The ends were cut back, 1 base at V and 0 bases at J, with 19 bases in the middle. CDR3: CASSLVGRTAVYSNQPQHF. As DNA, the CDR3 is TGTGCCAGCAGCTTAGTCGGCCGGACCGCTGTTTATAGCAATCAGCCCCAGCATTTT.

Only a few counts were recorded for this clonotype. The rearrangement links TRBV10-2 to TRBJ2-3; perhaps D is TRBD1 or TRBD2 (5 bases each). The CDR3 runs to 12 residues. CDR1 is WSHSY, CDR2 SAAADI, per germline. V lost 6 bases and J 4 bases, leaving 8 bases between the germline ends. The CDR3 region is CASRGRSDTQYF. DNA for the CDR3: TGCGCCAGCAGGGGACGTTCAGATACGCAGTATTTT.

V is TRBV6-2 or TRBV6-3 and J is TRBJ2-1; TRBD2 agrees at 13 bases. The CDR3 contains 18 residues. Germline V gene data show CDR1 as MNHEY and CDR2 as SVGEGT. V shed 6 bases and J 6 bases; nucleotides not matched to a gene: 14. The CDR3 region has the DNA TGTGCCAGCAGGAGAACAAGCGGGACTAGCGGGGCCTTCAATGAGCAGTTCTTC. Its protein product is CASRRTSGTSGAFNEQFF.

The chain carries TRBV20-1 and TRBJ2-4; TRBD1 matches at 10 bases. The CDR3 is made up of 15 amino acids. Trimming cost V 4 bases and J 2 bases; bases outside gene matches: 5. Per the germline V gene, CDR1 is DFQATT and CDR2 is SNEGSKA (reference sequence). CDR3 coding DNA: TGCAGTGCTATCGACAGGGGGCGAACCAAAAACATTCAGTACTTC. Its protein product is CSAIDRGRTKNIQYF.

The CDR3 sequence: CASSLSGGGAVTGELFF. CDR3 bases: TGTGCCAGCAGCTTAAGCGGCGGGGGGGCGGTCACCGGGGAGCTGTTTTTT. This rearrangement joins TRBV11-2 to TRBJ2-2; the match to TRBD2 covers 9 bases. Unmatched junction bases numbered 8, after V lost 2 bases and J lost 4 bases. Germline CDR1 is SGHAT and CDR2 is FQNNGV. This CDR3 contains 17 residues.

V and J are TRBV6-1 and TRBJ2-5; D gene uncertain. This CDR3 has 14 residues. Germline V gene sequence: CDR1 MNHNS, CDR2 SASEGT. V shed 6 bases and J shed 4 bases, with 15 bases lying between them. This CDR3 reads CASSQRSAGETQYF. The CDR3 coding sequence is TGTGCCAGCAGCCAGAGGTCAGCCGGAGAGACCCAGTACTTC.

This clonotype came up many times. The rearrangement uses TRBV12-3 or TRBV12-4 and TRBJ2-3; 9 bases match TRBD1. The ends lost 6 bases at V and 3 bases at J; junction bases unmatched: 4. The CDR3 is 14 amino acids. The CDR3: CASRRTGVTDTQYF. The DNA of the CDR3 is TGTGCCAGCAGGAGGACAGGGGTGACAGATACGCAGTATTTT.

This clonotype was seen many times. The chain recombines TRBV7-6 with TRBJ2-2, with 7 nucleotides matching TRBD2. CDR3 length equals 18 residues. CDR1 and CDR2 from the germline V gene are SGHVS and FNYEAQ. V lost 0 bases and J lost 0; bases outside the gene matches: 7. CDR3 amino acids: CASSLARGSVPNTGELFF. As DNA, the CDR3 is TGTGCCAGCAGCTTAGCGCGGGGGAGTGTTCCGAACACCGGGGAGCTGTTTTTT.

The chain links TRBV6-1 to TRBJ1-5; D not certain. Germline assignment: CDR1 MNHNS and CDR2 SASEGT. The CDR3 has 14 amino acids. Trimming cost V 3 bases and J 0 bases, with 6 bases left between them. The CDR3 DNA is TGTGCCAGCAGTGAGCGGTTTAGCAATCAGCCCCAGCATTTT. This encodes CASSERFSNQPQHF.

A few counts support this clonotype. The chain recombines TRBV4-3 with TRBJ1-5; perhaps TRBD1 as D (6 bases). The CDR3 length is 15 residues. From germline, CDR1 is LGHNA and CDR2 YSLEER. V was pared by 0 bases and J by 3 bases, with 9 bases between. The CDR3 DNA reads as TGCGCCAGCAGCCAAGATAGGGGGATCAATCAGCCCCAGCATTTT. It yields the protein CASSQDRGINQPQHF.

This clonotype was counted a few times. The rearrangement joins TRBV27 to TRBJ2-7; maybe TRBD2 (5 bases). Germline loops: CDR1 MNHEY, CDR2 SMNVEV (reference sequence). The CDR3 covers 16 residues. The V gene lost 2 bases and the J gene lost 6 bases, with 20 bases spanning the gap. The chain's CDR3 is CASSLTTYRNRGEQYF. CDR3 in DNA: TGTGCCAGCAGTTTAACTACGTATAGGAATCGGGGCGAGCAGTACTTC.

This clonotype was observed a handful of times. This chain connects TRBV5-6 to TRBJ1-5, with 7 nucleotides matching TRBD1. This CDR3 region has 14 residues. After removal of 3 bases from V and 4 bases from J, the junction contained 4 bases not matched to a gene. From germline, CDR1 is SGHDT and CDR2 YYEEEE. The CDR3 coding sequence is TGTGCCAGCAGCTACGGGACAGCGAATCAGCCCCAGCATTTT. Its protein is CASSYGTANQPQHF.

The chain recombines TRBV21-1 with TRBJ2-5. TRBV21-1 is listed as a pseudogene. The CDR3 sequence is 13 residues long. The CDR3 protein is CASKVSKEWTQYF. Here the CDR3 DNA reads TGTGCCAGCAAGGTCTCAAAGGAGTGGACCCAGTACTTC.

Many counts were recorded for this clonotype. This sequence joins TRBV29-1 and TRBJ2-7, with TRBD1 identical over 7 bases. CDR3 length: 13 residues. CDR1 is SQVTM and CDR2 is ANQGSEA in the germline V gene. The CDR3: CSISGQSSYEQYF. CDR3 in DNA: TGCAGTATTTCGGGACAGTCATCCTACGAGCAGTACTTC.

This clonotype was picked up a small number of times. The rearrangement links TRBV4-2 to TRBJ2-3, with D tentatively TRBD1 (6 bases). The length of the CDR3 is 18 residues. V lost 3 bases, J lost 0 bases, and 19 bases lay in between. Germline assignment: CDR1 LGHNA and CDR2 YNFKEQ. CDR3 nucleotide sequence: TGTGCCAGCAGCCAGGTTGACAGGAGGACTTCTAGCACAGATACGCAGTATTTT. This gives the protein CASSQVDRRTSSTDTQYF.

Here the CDR3 reads CASSPGRLLAGASSGELFF. In nucleotides, the CDR3 is TGTGCCAGCAGTCCTGGACGATTACTAGCGGGGGCGAGTAGCGGGGAGCTGTTTTTT. J is TRBJ2-2 and V is TRBV21-1; TRBD2 is the table's D call and was not checked against the DNA. TRBV21-1 is a documented pseudogene. This CDR3 comprises 19 residues.

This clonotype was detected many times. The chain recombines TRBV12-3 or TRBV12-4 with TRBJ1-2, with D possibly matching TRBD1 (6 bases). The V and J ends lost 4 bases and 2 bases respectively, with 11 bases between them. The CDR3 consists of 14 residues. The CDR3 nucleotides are TGTGCCAGCAGTTCCCTCACAGGGAACTATGGCTACACCTTC. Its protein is CASSSLTGNYGYTF.

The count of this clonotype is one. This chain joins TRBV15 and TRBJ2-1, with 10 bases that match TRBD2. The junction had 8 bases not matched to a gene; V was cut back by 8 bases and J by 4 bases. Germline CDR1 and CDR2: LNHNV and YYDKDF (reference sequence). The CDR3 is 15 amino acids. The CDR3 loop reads CATRPLAGVYNEQFF. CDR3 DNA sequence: TGTGCCACCCGCCCCCTAGCGGGGGTATACAATGAGCAGTTCTTC.

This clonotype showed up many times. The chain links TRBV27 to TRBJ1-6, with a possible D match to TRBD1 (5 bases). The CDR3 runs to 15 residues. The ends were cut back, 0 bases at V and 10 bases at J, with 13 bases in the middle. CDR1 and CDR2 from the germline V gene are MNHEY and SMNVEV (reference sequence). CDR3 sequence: CASSLSEGLGSPLHF. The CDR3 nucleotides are TGTGCCAGCAGTTTATCGGAGGGGCTGGGGTCACCCCTCCACTTT.

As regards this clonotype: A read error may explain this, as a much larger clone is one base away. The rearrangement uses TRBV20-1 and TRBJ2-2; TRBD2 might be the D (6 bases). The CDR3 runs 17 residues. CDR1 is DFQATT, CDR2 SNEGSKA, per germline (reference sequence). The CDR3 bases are TGCTGTGCTAGAGCCTGGGCCTACGGGGAGGACCTGGGGGAGCTGTTTTTT. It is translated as CCARAWAYGEDLGELFF.

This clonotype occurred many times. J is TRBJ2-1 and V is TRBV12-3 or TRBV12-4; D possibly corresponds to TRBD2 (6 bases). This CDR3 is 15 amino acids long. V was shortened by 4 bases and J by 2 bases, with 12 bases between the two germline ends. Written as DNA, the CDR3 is TGTGCCAGCAGTTCCCCAGGAGGGGCCTACAATGAGCAGTTCTTC. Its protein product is CASSSPGGAYNEQFF.

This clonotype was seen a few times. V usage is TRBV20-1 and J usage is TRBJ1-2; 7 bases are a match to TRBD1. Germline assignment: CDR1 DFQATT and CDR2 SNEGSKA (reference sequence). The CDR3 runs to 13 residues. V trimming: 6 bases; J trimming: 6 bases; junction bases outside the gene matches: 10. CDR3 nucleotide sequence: TGCAGTGCGACCAGGACCAGGGGGGATGGCTACACCTTC. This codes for CSATRTRGDGYTF.

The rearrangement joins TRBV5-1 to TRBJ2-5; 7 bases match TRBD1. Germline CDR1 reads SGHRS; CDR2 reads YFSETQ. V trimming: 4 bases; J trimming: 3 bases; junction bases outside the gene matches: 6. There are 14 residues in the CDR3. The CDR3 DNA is TGCGCCAGCAGCGAACAGGGGCCCAAAGAGACCCAGTACTTC. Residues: CASSEQGPKETQYF.

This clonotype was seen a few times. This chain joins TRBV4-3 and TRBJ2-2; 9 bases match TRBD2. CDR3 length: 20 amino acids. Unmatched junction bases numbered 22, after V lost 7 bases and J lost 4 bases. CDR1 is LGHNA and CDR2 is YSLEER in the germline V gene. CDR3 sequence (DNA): TGCGCCAGCACGCCCGGCCTGTCGACTAGCGGAACCGTTATCACCGGGGAGCTGTTTTTT. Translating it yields CASTPGLSTSGTVITGELFF.

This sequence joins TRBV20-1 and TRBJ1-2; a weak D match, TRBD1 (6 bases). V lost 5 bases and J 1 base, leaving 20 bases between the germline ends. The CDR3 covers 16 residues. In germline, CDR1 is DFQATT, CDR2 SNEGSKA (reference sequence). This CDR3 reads CSAGGRTGTGNYGYTF. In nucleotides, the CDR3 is TGCAGTGCTGGGGGGCGTACAGGGACCGGTAACTATGGCTACACCTTC.